Listed here is a single T cell receptor beta chain. What it recognizes is unknown. Germline V gene data show CDR1 as ENHRY and CDR2 as SYGVKD. The CDR3 extends over 12 amino acids. V was clipped by 6 bases and J by 4 bases; unmatched bases: 2. The record originates from a study of long-term antiretroviral therapy in people with HIV. Study as a whole: The 2015 recommendation for immediate ART came about a decade after the earliest samples. Study results and limitations: Pre-ART expanded clones dominated the repertoire at every time point.

Version v3.0 of the immunoSEQ assay was performed at survey level. TCRdb keeps only in-frame clones here, not all; method: immunoSEQ multiplex PCR. The sample holds about 48,000 clones; around 80% are singletons and the top ten take 2.5% to 3%. The sample here was unsorted PBMCs, taken 0.8 years after starting antiretroviral therapy. This chain uses TRBV10-3 with TRBJ2-7, with 8 positions matching TRBD2. The TCR comes from a woman between 18 and 29 years old with HIV. For the CDR3, the DNA is TGTGCCATCAGGGGACTAGAGTACGAGCAGTACTTC. It encodes CAIRGLEYEQYF.